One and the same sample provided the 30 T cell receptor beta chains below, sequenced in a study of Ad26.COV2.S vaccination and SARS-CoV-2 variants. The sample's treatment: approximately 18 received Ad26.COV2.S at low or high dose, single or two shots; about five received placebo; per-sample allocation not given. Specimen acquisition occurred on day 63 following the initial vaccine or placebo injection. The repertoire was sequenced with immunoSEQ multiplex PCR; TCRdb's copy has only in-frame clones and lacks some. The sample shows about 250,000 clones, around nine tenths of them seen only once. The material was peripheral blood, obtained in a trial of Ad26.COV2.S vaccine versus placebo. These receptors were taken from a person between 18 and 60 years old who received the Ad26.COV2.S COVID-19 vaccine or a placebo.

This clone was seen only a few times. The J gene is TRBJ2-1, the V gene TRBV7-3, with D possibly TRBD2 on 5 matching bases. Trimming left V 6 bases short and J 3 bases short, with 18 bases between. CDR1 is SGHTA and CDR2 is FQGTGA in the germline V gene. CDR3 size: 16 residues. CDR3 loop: CASRAPWGVIYNEQFF. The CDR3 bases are TGTGCCAGCAGGGCCCCTTGGGGAGTAATCTACAATGAGCAGTTCTTC. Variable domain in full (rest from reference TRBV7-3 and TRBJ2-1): GAGVSQTPSNKVTEKGKYVELRCDPISGHTALYWYRQSLGQGPEFLIYFQGTGAADDSGLPNDRFFAVRPEGSVSTLKIQRTERGDSAVYLCASRAPWGVIYNEQFFGPGTRLTVL.

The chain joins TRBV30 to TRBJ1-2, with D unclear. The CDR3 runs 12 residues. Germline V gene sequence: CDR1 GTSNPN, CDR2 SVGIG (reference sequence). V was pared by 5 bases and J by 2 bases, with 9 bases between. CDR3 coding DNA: TGTGCCTGGGAACTGGTAAACTATGGCTACACCTTC. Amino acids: CAWELVNYGYTF. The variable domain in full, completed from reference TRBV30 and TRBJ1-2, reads SQTIHQWPATLVQPVGSPLSLECTVEGTSNPNLYWYRQAAGRGLQLLFYSVGIGQISSEVPQNLSASRPQDRQFILSSKKLLLSDSGFYLCAWELVNYGYTFGSGTRLTVV.

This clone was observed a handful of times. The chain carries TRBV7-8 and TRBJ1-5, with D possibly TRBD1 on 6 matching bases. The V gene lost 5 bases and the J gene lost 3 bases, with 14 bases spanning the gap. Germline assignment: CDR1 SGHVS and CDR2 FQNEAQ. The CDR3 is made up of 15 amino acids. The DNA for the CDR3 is TGTGCCAGCAGCCCCCGGACAGCATTCAATCAGCCCCAGCATTTT. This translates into CASSPRTAFNQPQHF.

CDR3 sequence (DNA): TGTGCCAGCAGCTTTAAGGCGACGCCTTACACCGGGGAGCTGTTTTTT. It specifies CASSFKATPYTGELFF. The rearrangement joins TRBV7-9 to TRBJ2-2; D is unresolved. V was clipped by 3 bases and J by 3 bases, with 14 bases between them. The germline CDR1 and CDR2 sequences are SEHNR and FQNEAQ (reference sequence). The CDR3 is 16 residues long.

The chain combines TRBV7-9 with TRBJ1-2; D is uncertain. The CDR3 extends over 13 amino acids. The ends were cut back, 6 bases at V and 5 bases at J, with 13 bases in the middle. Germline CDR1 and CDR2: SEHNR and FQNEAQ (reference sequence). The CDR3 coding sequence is TGTGCCAGCAGGCCAACGCTCCCATATGGCTACACCTTC. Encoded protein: CASRPTLPYGYTF.

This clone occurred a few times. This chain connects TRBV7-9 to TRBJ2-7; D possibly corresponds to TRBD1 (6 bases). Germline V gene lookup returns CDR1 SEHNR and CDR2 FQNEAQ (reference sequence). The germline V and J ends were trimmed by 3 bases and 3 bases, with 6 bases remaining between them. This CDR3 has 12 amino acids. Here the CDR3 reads CASSFRGYEQYF. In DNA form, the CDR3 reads TGTGCCAGCAGCTTCAGGGGCTACGAGCAGTACTTC.

CDR3 DNA sequence: TGTGCCACCAGTGACTCCGGGACAGGCTATGGCTACACCTTC. Its translation: CATSDSGTGYGYTF. The chain couples TRBV24-1 to TRBJ1-2, with 8 bases identical to TRBD1. V trimming: 4 bases; J trimming: 4 bases; junction bases outside the gene matches: 4. The germline gives CDR1 KGHDR, CDR2 SFDVKD. This CDR3 has 14 amino acids.

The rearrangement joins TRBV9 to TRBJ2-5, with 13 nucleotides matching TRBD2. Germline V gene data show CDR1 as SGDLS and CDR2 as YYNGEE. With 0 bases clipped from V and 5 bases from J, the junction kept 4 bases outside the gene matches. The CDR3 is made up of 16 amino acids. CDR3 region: CASSVATSGGAETQYF. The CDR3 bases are TGTGCCAGCAGCGTAGCCACTAGCGGGGGGGCGGAGACCCAGTACTTC.

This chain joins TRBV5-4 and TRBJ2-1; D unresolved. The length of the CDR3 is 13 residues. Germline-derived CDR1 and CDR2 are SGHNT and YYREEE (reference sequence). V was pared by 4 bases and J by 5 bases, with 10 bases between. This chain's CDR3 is CASSPDLDNEQFF. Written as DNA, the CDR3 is TGTGCCAGCAGCCCGGACCTCGACAATGAGCAGTTCTTC. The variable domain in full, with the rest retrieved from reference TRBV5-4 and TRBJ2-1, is ETGVTQSPTHLIKTRGQQVTLRCSSQSGHNTVSWYQQALGQGPQFIFQYYREEENGRGNFPPRFSGLQFPNYSSELNVNALELDDSALYLCASSPDLDNEQFFGPGTRLTVL.

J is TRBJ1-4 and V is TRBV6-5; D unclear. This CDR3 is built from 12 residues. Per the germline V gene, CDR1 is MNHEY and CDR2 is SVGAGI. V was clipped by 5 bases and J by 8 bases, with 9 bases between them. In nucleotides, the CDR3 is TGTGCCAGCAGTCCCTATTCGGAAAAACTGTTTTTT. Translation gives CASSPYSEKLFF.

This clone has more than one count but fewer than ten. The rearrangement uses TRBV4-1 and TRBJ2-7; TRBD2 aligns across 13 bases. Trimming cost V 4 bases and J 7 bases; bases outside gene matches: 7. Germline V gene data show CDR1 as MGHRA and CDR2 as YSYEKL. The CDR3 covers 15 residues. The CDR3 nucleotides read TGCGCCAGCAGCCCTCAACCGGGACTAGCGGGGGAGCAGTACTTC. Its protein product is CASSPQPGLAGEQYF.

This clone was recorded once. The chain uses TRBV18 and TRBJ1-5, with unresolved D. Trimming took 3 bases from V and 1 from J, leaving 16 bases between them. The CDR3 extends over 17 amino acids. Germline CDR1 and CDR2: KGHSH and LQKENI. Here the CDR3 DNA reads TGTGCCAGCTCACCTACGTCGGCCCAAGGAAGCAATCAGCCCCAGCATTTT. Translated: CASSPTSAQGSNQPQHF.

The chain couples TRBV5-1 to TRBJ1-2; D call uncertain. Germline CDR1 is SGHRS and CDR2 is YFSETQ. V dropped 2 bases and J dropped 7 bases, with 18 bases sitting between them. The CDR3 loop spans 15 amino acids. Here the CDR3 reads CASSFDKIGYSGYTF. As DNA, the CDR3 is TGCGCCAGCAGCTTCGACAAGATCGGCTATAGTGGCTACACCTTC.

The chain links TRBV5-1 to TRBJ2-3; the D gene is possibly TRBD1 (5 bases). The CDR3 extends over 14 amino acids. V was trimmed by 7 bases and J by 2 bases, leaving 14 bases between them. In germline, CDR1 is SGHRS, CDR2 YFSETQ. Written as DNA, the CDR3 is TGCGCCAGCGGACACCGGACGAACACAGATACGCAGTATTTT. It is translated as CASGHRTNTDTQYF.

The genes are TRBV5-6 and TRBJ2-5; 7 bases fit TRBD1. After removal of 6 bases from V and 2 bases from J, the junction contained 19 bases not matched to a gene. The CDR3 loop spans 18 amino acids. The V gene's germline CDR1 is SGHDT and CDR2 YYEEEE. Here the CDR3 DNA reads TGTGCCAGCACCCCTCCGAGGGGGCCCTTCAGAAGTCAAGAGACCCAGTACTTC. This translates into CASTPPRGPFRSQETQYF.

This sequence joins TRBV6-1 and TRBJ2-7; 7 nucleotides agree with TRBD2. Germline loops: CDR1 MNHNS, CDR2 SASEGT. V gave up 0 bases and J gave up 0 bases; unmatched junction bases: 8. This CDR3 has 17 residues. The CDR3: CASSEAGWGGSSYEQYV. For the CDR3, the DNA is TGTGCCAGCAGTGAAGCTGGTTGGGGGGGGAGCTCCTACGAGCAGTACGTC.

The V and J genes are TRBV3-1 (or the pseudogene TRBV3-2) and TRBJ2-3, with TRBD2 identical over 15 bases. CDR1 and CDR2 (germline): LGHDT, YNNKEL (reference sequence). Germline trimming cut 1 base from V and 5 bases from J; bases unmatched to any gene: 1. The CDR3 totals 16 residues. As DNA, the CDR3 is TGTGCCAGCAGCCAAGGGACTAGCGGGGGGGTAGATACGCAGTATTTT. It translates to CASSQGTSGGVDTQYF.

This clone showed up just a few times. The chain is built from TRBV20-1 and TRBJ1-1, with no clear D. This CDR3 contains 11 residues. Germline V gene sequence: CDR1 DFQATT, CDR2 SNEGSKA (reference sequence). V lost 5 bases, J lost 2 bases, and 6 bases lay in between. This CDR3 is CSAPVNTEAFF. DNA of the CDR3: TGCAGTGCTCCAGTTAACACTGAAGCTTTCTTT.

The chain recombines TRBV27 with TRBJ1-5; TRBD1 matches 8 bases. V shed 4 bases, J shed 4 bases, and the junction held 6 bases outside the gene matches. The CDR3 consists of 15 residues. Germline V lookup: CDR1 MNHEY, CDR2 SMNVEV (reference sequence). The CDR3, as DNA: TGTGCCAGCAGTTCAGCAGGGGGCTGGAATCAGCCCCAGCATTTT. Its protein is CASSSAGGWNQPQHF.

The CDR3 here is CASNRQGGEKLFF. Written as DNA, the CDR3 is TGTGCCAGTAACCGGCAGGGAGGTGAAAAACTGTTTTTT. This chain joins TRBV19 and TRBJ1-4, with D perhaps matching TRBD1 (5 bases). V lost 7 bases and J lost 7, with 13 bases in between. Per germline, CDR1 LNHDA and CDR2 SQIVND (reference sequence). The CDR3 is made up of 13 amino acids. The full variable domain, with the rest looked up from reference TRBV19 and TRBJ1-4, is DGGITQSPKYLFRKEGQNVTLSCEQNLNHDAMYWYRQDPGQGLRLIYYSQIVNDFQKGDIAEGYSVSREKKESFPLTVTSAQKNPTAFYLCASNRQGGEKLFFGSGTQLSVL.

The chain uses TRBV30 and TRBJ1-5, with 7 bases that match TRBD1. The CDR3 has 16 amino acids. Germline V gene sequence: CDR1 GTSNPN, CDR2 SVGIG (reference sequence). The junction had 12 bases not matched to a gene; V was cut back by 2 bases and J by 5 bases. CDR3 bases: TGTGCCTGGAGTTTCACAGGGGCCCGCTCTTATCAGCCCCAGCATTTT. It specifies CAWSFTGARSYQPQHF.

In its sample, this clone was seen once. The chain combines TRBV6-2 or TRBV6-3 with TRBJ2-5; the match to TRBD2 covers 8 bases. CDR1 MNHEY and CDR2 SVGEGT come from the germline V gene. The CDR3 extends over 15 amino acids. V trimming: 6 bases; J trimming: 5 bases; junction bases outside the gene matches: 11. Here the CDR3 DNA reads TGTGCCAGCAGCCCCGGGACTAGGGTCGGTGAGACCCAGTACTTC. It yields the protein CASSPGTRVGETQYF.

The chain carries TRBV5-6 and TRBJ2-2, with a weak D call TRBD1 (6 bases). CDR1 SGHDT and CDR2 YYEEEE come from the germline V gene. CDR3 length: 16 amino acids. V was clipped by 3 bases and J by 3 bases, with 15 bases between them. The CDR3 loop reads CASSSLRTVDTGELFF. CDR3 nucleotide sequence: TGTGCCAGCAGCTCGCTGCGGACAGTAGACACCGGGGAGCTGTTTTTT.

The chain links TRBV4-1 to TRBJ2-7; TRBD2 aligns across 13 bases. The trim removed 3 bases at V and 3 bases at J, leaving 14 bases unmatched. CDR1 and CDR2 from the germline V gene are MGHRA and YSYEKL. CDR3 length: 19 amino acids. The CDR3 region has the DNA TGCGCCAGCAGCCACCACGGACTAGCGGGAGTCGCCCTTATCTACGAGCAGTACGTC. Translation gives CASSHHGLAGVALIYEQYV.

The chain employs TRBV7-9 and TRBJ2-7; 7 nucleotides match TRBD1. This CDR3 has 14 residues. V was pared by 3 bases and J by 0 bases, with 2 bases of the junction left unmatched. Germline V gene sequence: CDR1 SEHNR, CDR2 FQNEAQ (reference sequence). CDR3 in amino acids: CASSFRDSSYEQYF. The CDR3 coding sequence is TGTGCCAGCAGCTTCCGGGACAGCTCCTACGAGCAGTACTTC.

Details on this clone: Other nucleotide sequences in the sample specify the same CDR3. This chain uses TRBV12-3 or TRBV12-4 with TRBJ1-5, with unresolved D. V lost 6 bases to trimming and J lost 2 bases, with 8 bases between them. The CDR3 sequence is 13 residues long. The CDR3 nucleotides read TGTGCCAGCAGAGGAGAGGGCAATCAGCCCCAGCATTTT. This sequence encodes CASRGEGNQPQHF.

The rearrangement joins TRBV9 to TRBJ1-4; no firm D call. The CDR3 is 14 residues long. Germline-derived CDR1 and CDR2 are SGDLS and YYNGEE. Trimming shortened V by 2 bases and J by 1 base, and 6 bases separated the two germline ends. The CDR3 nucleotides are TGTGCCAGCAGCGTGGGAGTAACTAATGAAAAACTGTTTTTT. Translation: CASSVGVTNEKLFF. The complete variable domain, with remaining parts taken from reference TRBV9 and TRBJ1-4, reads DSGVTQTPKHLITATGQRVTLRCSPRSGDLSVYWYQQSLDQGLQFLIQYYNGEERAKGNILERFSAQQFPDLHSELNLSSLELGDSALYFCASSVGVTNEKLFFGSGTQLSVL.

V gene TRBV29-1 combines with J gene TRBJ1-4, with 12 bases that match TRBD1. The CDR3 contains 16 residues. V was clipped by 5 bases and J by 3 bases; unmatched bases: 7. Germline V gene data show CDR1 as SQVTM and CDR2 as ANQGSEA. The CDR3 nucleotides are TGCAGCGTTTTTGAGGGACAGGGGGCAGCTAATGAAAAACTGTTTTTT. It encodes CSVFEGQGAANEKLFF.

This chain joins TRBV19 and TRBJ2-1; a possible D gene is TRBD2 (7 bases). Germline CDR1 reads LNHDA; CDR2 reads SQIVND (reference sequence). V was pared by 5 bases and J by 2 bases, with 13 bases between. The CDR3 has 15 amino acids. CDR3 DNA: TGTGCCAGTAGTCGGGGAGGGGGGGCCTACAATGAGCAGTTCTTC. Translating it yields CASSRGGGAYNEQFF.

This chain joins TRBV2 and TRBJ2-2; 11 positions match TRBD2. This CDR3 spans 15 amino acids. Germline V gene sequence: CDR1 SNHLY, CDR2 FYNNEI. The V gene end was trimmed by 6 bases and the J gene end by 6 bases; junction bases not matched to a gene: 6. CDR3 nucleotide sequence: TGTGCCAGCAGACAACTAGCGGGGGTGTCCGGGGAGCTGTTTTTT. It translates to CASRQLAGVSGELFF.